One T cell receptor beta chain is described in this entry. It has no known antigen specificity. Qualities for individual bases were not recorded, and no much larger clone is one base off. This sample is part of a study of T cells in localized non-small cell lung cancer (dated by TCRdb to the early 2020s). For context, the study as a whole: Comparing tumors with uninvolved tumor-adjacent lungs, the study looked at the T cell repertoires of hundreds of patients with early-stage NSCLC. The cohort consisted of approximately 240 treatment-naive NSCLC patients whose localized lung tumors had been resected. A mean age of 66.3 years was recorded for the NSCLC patients, of whom 129 were male and about 100 were female.

At diagnosis, peripheral blood, uninvolved tumor-adjacent lung and tumor were collected and were preserved as a mix of fresh-frozen and FFPE material. For TCR repertoire profiling, the blood samples were analyzed as peripheral blood mononuclear cells. TCR beta CDR3 regions were sequenced from DNA using the immunoSEQ Assay. As for how the authors treated the data: To compute T cell density, TCR beta template counts were normalized to usable DNA, which was estimated by amplifying housekeeping genes. Richness was estimated using the preseqR package, with extrapolation to 400,000 templates for PBMC samples and to 120,000 templates for tissue samples. Clonality was taken to be one minus Pielou's evenness. Differential abundance testing on productive amino-acid clonotypes, with a minimum total count of 5 and an alpha of 0.1, was used to identify tissue-enriched TCRs. The Jaccard Index and the Morisita Overlap Index were used to quantify repertoire overlap between compartments. GLIPH grouped TCR beta CDR3s together with public tetramer-defined viral CDR3s, and a viral motif had to include at least three viral sequences and show V-gene enrichment. In its TCRdb copy, this immuneACCESS table keeps in-frame sequences only and misses some clones. Where compared with another copy, unresolved V genes explain less than half of these, and the others have no known cause. Clonal size and the V and J genes are those of that table, whereas D and trimming came from the DNA. The sample table records some 14,000 clones; more than 65% of these occur just once. The ten largest make up roughly 4% of the sample.

CDR1 and CDR2, looked up from the germline V gene, are LGHNA and YNFKEQ. The junction shows trimming of 3 bases on V and 0 bases on J, plus 11 bases between the germline ends. The CDR3 covers 16 residues, taking in both the cysteine and the phenylalanine. The DNA shown is the 48-base CDR3, in frame from base 1. The study at large found these results: A median of around 62 of the top 100 tumor clones turned up in the paired uninvolved adjacent lung, and roughly 28 of those clones also ranked among the top 100 of that same adjacent lung. Longer overall survival was associated with higher blood T cell density, whereas shorter survival was associated with higher adjacent-lung clonality. Uninvolved tumor-adjacent lung showed the highest T cell clonality, higher than tumor, which suggests more focused antigenic responses in the adjacent lung. Because multi-region tumor sequencing was not performed, intratumor heterogeneity could not be ruled out. Since the design was exploratory, TCR variables were selected using unadjusted p-values with no false-discovery rate correction.

The receptor chain draws on TRBV4-2 and TRBJ1-4; the D gene lacks a confident call. The material was peripheral blood, obtained before any cancer treatment. The receptor was derived from a female donor older than 55 with stage I squamous cell lung carcinoma. The encoded CDR3 is CASSQTTSATNEKLFF. In nucleotides, the sequence is TGTGCCAGCAGCCAGACGACAAGCGCAACTAATGAAAAACTGTTTTTT.